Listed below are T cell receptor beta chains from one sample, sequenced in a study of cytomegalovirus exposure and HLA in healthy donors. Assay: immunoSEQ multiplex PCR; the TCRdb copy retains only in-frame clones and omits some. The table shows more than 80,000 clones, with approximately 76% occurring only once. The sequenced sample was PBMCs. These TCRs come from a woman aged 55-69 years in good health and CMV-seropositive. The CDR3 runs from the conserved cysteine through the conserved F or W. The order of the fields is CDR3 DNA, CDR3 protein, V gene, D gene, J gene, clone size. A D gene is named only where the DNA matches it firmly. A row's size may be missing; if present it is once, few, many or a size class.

DNA: TGTGCCAGCAGTGTCTCCGGGACAGTCTTATACGAGCAGTACTTC
CDR3: CASSVSGTVLYEQYF
V: TRBV6-6
D: TRBD1
J: TRBJ2-7
size: -

DNA: TGTGCCAGCAGTACTGGGCCGAACACAGATACGCAGTATTTT
CDR3: CASSTGPNTDTQYF
V: TRBV2
D: -
J: TRBJ2-3
size: -

DNA: TGTGCCTGGACCCCGGGAGGGGAGATCGGCAATGAGCAGTTCTTC
CDR3: CAWTPGGEIGNEQFF
V: TRBV30
D: TRBD2
J: TRBJ2-1
size: -

DNA: TGTGCCAGCAGACCGGGAGGGGGGACTGGGGCCAACGTCCTGACTTTC
CDR3: CASRPGGGTGANVLTF
V: TRBV28
D: TRBD2
J: TRBJ2-6
size: few

DNA: TGTGCCAGCTCACCCGTAACAACCTGGGAGACCCAGTACTTC
CDR3: CASSPVTTWETQYF
V: TRBV18
D: -
J: TRBJ2-5
size: once

DNA: TGTGCCACCAGCAGAGATAATCTAGCGGGGGAGACCCAGTACTTC
CDR3: CATSRDNLAGETQYF
V: TRBV15
D: TRBD2
J: TRBJ2-5
size: -

DNA: TGTGCCAGTAGCCCCTTCGTAGCCAAAAACATTCAGTACTTC
CDR3: CASSPFVAKNIQYF
V: TRBV19
D: -
J: TRBJ2-4
size: -

DNA: TGTGCCAGCAGTACCGGGACTAGCGGGATTTCGGATTTT
CDR3: CASSTGTSGISDF
V: TRBV27
D: TRBD2
J: TRBJ2-3
size: -

DNA: TGTGCCACCCTTCGGGACACCCAGACCCAGTACTTC
CDR3: CATLRDTQTQYF
V: TRBV28
D: -
J: TRBJ2-5
size: -

DNA: TGTGCCAGCTCACCAGCGGGACTAGCGGGATCTGAGCAGTACTTC
CDR3: CASSPAGLAGSEQYF
V: TRBV18
D: TRBD2
J: TRBJ2-7
size: -

DNA: TGTGCCAGCAGCTTGCACGACGCGCCGGGTGGCTACACCTTC
CDR3: CASSLHDAPGGYTF
V: TRBV5-4
D: -
J: TRBJ1-2
size: -

DNA: TGCGCCAGCAGTGAGCACCGGGACAGGGGTAATGAAAAACTGTTTTTT
CDR3: CASSEHRDRGNEKLFF
V: TRBV10-2
D: TRBD1
J: TRBJ1-4
size: -

DNA: TGTGCCAGGCGATGGACAGGGGGTCACGAGCAGTACTTC
CDR3: CARRWTGGHEQYF
V: TRBV10-3
D: TRBD1
J: TRBJ2-7
size: few

DNA: TGCGCCAGCAGCCTCACAGGGGCGGACACCGGGGAGCTGTTTTTT
CDR3: CASSLTGADTGELFF
V: TRBV4-1
D: TRBD1
J: TRBJ2-2
size: -

DNA: TGTGCCAGCTCACCACCGTATCGGTCCTACGAGCAGTACTTC
CDR3: CASSPPYRSYEQYF
V: TRBV18
D: -
J: TRBJ2-7
size: -

DNA: TGTGCTAGCAGCCTTACCGGAGGACAGGGCTACAATGAGCAGTTCTTC
CDR3: CASSLTGGQGYNEQFF
V: TRBV7-7
D: TRBD1
J: TRBJ2-1
size: few

DNA: TGTGCCAGCAGACCGGGACTAGCGTATTCTGAGCAGTTCTTC
CDR3: CASRPGLAYSEQFF
V: TRBV27
D: TRBD2
J: TRBJ2-1
size: -

DNA: TGTGCCAGCAGTTCGACTATTTTCAACTATGGCTACACCTTC
CDR3: CASSSTIFNYGYTF
V: TRBV2
D: -
J: TRBJ1-2
size: -

DNA: TGTGCCAGTAGTCTACGGACAGGGGAAGCTTTCTTT
CDR3: CASSLRTGEAFF
V: TRBV19
D: TRBD1
J: TRBJ1-1
size: few

DNA: TGTGCCAGCGGCCTAGGGAGGAAAGCTTTCTTT
CDR3: CASGLGRKAFF
V: TRBV2
D: -
J: TRBJ1-1
size: few

DNA: TGTGCCAGCTCACCACTGGGACACACAGATACGCAGTATTTT
CDR3: CASSPLGHTDTQYF
V: TRBV18
D: -
J: TRBJ2-3
size: -

DNA: TGTGCCAGCAGCTTAGGGGAGTGGGGGCAGTTGCTTAACTATGGCTACACCTTC
CDR3: CASSLGEWGQLLNYGYTF
V: TRBV7-2
D: -
J: TRBJ1-2
size: -

DNA: TGTGCCAGCAGCTTAGCCGGGATCGAGACCCAGTACTTC
CDR3: CASSLAGIETQYF
V: TRBV7-9
D: -
J: TRBJ2-5
size: -

DNA: TGTGCCAGCAGCCGTTGGGCAGGGTCTCGCACAGATACGCAGTATTTT
CDR3: CASSRWAGSRTDTQYF
V: TRBV11-2
D: -
J: TRBJ2-3
size: -

DNA: TGCAGCGTTGAAGGGACAGGTTTAACCTACGAGCAGTACTTC
CDR3: CSVEGTGLTYEQYF
V: TRBV29-1
D: TRBD1
J: TRBJ2-7
size: once

DNA: TGTGCCAGCACCGCAGGACTTTCGGGGTGCACAGATACGCAGTATTTT
CDR3: CASTAGLSGCTDTQYF
V: TRBV21-1
D: -
J: TRBJ2-3
size: -

DNA: TGTGCCAGCAGCTTTGGGACAGCCAAATATGGCTACACCTTC
CDR3: CASSFGTAKYGYTF
V: TRBV5-5
D: TRBD1
J: TRBJ1-2
size: -

DNA: TGTGCCTGGAGTGTTAGGGGGCTGTCACCCCTCCACTTT
CDR3: CAWSVRGLSPLHF
V: TRBV30
D: TRBD1
J: TRBJ1-6
size: once

DNA: TGTGCCAGCAGCTTGGCCTTCGGGAACACTGAAGCTTTCTTT
CDR3: CASSLAFGNTEAFF
V: TRBV5-5
D: -
J: TRBJ1-1
size: few

DNA: TGTGCCAGCAGCTCATCTTTACTAGTTGGGAGGGGCAATGAGCAGTTCTTC
CDR3: CASSSSLLVGRGNEQFF
V: TRBV7-2
D: TRBD2
J: TRBJ2-1
size: -

DNA: TGCAGCGTTGAAACCCACGGGACAGGGCTACACAATGAGCAGTTCTTC
CDR3: CSVETHGTGLHNEQFF
V: TRBV29-1
D: TRBD1
J: TRBJ2-1
size: many

DNA: TGTGCCAGCAGCGTCGACAGTGATTCACCCCTCCACTTT
CDR3: CASSVDSDSPLHF
V: TRBV7-9
D: -
J: TRBJ1-6
size: -

DNA: TGTGCCAGCATATGGACAGGTCGTATGAACACTGAAGCTTTCTTT
CDR3: CASIWTGRMNTEAFF
V: TRBV6-1
D: TRBD1
J: TRBJ1-1
size: -

DNA: TGTGCCAGCAGCGCGCCGACTAGCGGGAGTGGTGGCACCGGGGAGCTGTTTTTT
CDR3: CASSAPTSGSGGTGELFF
V: TRBV9
D: TRBD2
J: TRBJ2-2
size: -

DNA: TGTGCCAGCAGCATAAGGGGGATGAACACTGAAGCTTTCTTT
CDR3: CASSIRGMNTEAFF
V: TRBV5-4
D: -
J: TRBJ1-1
size: few

DNA: TGTGCCAGCAGTTCGGGACTAGCGGACACAGATACGCAGTATTTT
CDR3: CASSSGLADTDTQYF
V: TRBV5-4
D: TRBD2
J: TRBJ2-3
size: -

DNA: TGCGCCAGCTCAGGGGGTTCTCGGCACACTGAAGCTTTCTTT
CDR3: CASSGGSRHTEAFF
V: TRBV5-1
D: TRBD1
J: TRBJ1-1
size: -

DNA: TGTGCCAGCAGCTTGCAGCGTGTGACCACCCAAGAGACCCAGTACTTC
CDR3: CASSLQRVTTQETQYF
V: TRBV5-6
D: -
J: TRBJ2-5
size: -

DNA: TGTGCCAGCAGTGTACGCCATGGGGGGACTAGCGGGAGGGCCCACGAGCAGTACTTC
CDR3: CASSVRHGGTSGRAHEQYF
V: TRBV6-1
D: TRBD2
J: TRBJ2-7
size: -

DNA: TGTGCCTGGAGTGTAAACGGGAGGGCCATTGATACGCAGTATTTT
CDR3: CAWSVNGRAIDTQYF
V: TRBV30
D: TRBD2
J: TRBJ2-3
size: -

DNA: TGCGCCACCGTAGCGGGAGTCTCCTACGAGCAGTACTTC
CDR3: CATVAGVSYEQYF
V: TRBV23-1
D: TRBD2
J: TRBJ2-7
size: -

DNA: TGTGCCAGCAGCCAAGACAGGGGGAGCTCCTACGAGCAGTACTTC
CDR3: CASSQDRGSSYEQYF
V: TRBV4-2
D: TRBD1
J: TRBJ2-7
size: -

DNA: TGCGCCAGCAGCCAAGATTTGGCAGGGGCCCCCTACGAGCAGTACTTC
CDR3: CASSQDLAGAPYEQYF
V: TRBV4-1
D: -
J: TRBJ2-7
size: few

DNA: TGTGCCAGGCGGACAGCGGGAGGGCACCACGAGCAGTACTTC
CDR3: CARRTAGGHHEQYF
V: TRBV21-1
D: -
J: TRBJ2-7
size: -

DNA: TGTTCCAGCAGAGGGAGGGAAGGTCACAATGAGCAGTTCTTC
CDR3: CSSRGREGHNEQFF
V: TRBV7-9
D: TRBD2
J: TRBJ2-1
size: few

DNA: TGTGCCAGCAGCCAGACACAGAGCTCCTACAATGAGCAGTTCTTC
CDR3: CASSQTQSSYNEQFF
V: TRBV7-6
D: -
J: TRBJ2-1
size: -

DNA: TGTGCCAGCAGCTCTGCTAGCGGGAGGACCTACAATGAGCAGTTCTTC
CDR3: CASSSASGRTYNEQFF
V: TRBV5-6
D: TRBD2
J: TRBJ2-1
size: once

DNA: TGTGCCAGCAGTGGGTCCCGGGACAGGGGCAGAGCTGAAGCTTTCTTT
CDR3: CASSGSRDRGRAEAFF
V: TRBV2
D: TRBD1
J: TRBJ1-1
size: few

DNA: TGTGCCTGGAGTGGCCTAGCGGGAGGCCCCGCCCGGGGGACGCAGTATTTT
CDR3: CAWSGLAGGPARGTQYF
V: TRBV30
D: TRBD2
J: TRBJ2-3
size: -

DNA: TGCAGCGTTACGTCGGGGACAGATAATGAAAAACTGTTTTTT
CDR3: CSVTSGTDNEKLFF
V: TRBV29-1
D: TRBD1
J: TRBJ1-4
size: once

DNA: TGTGCCAGCAATGCACAGGGCGAGGGTGGCTCCTATAATTCACCCCTCCACTTT
CDR3: CASNAQGEGGSYNSPLHF
V: TRBV9
D: -
J: TRBJ1-6
size: -

DNA: TGTGCCAGCAGTGAAAGACTAGCCAAAAACATTCAGTACTTC
CDR3: CASSERLAKNIQYF
V: TRBV2
D: -
J: TRBJ2-4
size: -

DNA: TGTGCCAGCTCACCTCGAGTGAACACTGAAGCTTTCTTT
CDR3: CASSPRVNTEAFF
V: TRBV18
D: -
J: TRBJ1-1
size: -

DNA: TGTGCCAGCAGTGGGAATAGACAGGGATACATGAACACTGAAGCTTTCTTT
CDR3: CASSGNRQGYMNTEAFF
V: TRBV6-1
D: TRBD1
J: TRBJ1-1
size: -

DNA: TGTGCCAGCTCACCTTATAGTTCGGGAGAAGAGGGCTACACCTTC
CDR3: CASSPYSSGEEGYTF
V: TRBV18
D: -
J: TRBJ1-2
size: few